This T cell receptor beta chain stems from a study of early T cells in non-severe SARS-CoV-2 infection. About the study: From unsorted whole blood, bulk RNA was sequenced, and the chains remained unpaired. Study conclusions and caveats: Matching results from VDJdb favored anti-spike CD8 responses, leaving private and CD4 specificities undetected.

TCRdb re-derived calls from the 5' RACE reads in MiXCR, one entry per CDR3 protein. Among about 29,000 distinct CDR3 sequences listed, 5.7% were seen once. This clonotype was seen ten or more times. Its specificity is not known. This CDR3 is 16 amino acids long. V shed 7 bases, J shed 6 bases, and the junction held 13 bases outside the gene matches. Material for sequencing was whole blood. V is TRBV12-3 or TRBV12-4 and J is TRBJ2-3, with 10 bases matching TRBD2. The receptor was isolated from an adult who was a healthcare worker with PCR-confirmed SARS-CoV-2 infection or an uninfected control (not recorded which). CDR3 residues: CASTPRTSGEGDTQYF. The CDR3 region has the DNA TGTGCCAGCACCCCTCGCACTAGCGGGGAAGGGGATACGCAGTATTTT.